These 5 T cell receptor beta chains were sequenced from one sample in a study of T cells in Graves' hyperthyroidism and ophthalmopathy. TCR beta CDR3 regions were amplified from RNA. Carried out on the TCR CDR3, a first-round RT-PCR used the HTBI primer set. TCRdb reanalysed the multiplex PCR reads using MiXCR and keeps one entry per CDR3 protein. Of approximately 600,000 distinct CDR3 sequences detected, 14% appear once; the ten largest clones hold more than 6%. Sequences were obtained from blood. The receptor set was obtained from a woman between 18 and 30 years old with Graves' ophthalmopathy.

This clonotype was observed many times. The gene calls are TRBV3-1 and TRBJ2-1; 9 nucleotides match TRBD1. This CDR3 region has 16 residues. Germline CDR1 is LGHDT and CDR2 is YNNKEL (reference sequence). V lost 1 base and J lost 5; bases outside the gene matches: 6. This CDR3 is CASSQGGQGGHNEQFF. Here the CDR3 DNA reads TGTGCCAGCAGCCAAGGGGGACAGGGAGGCCACAATGAGCAGTTCTTC.

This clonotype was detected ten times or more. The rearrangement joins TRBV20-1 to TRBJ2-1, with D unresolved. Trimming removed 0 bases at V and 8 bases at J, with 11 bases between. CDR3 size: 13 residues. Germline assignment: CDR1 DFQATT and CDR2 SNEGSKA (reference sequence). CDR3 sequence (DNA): TGCAGTGCTAGAGACCGAATCCGAGATGAGCAGTTCTTC. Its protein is CSARDRIRDEQFF.

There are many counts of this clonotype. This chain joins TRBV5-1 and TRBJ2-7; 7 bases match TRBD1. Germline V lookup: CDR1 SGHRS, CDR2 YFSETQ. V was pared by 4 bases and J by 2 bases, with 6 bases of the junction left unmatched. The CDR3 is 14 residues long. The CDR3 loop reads CASSPNGQAYEQYF. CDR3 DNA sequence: TGCGCCAGCAGCCCTAACGGACAGGCCTACGAGCAGTACTTC.

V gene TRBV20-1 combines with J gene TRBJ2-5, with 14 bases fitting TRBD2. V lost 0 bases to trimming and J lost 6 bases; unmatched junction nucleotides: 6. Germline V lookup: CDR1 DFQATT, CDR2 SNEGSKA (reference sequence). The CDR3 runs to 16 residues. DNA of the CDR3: TGCAGTGCTAGAGATCTTCGACTAGCGGGAGGGCAGACCCAGTACTTC. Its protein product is CSARDLRLAGGQTQYF.

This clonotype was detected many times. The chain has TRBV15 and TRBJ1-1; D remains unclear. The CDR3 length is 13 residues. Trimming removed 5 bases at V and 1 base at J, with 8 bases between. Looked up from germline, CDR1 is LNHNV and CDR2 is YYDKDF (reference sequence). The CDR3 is CATSPGPNTEAFF. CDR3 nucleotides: TGTGCCACCAGCCCCGGACCGAACACTGAAGCTTTCTTT. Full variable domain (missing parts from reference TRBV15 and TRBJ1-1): DAMVIQNPRYQVTQFGKPVTLSCSQTLNHNVMYWYQQKSSQAPKLLFHYYDKDFNNEADTPDNFQSRRPNTSFCFLDIRSPGLGDTAMYLCATSPGPNTEAFFGQGTRLTVV.